The sequence of this T cell receptor beta chain was determined in a study of cytomegalovirus exposure and HLA in healthy donors. Notes on the study in general: In a later analysis, parvovirus B19, influenza, CMV and Epstein-Barr virus appeared linked to several top co-occurrence clusters.

At sampling all donors were nominally healthy, likely with unrecorded immune exposures. PCR employed 60 Vbeta and 13 Jbeta primers. Libraries were prepared by immunoSEQ multiplex PCR; TCRdb keeps only in-frame clonotypes and omits some of them. This sample carries more than 95,000 clones, 74% of them seen once, and the ten largest clones take around 4%. CDR3 size: 14 residues. Trimming left V 5 bases short and J 13 bases short, with 18 bases between. Germline V gives CDR1 KGHSH, CDR2 LQKENI. Concerning this clone: Its specificity is not known.

The chain links TRBV18 to TRBJ1-6; a possible D gene is TRBD1 (5 bases). This sequence originates from a woman aged 50 to 60 in good health and CMV-seropositive. Material for sequencing was PBMCs. The CDR3 spells CASSGTEGPSPLHF. CDR3 DNA sequence: TGTGCCAGCTCAGGGACTGAAGGACCGTCGCCCCTCCACTTT.